This passage covers 27 T cell receptor beta chains from one sample sequenced in a study of cytomegalovirus exposure and HLA in healthy donors. Primers: 60 Vbeta forward and 13 Jbeta reverse. Generated by immunoSEQ multiplex PCR, the TCRdb table keeps only in-frame clones and is missing some. The top ten hold under 2% of the sample, which has around 160,000 clones, roughly 83% seen once. Sequencing used PBMCs. All receptors come from a woman in her late teens or twenties in good health and CMV-seronegative.

The CDR3 sequence is CASSYSGVPANYGYTF. The CDR3 bases are TGTGCCAGCAGTTACTCCGGGGTGCCTGCTAACTATGGCTACACCTTC. The chain carries TRBV6-5 and TRBJ1-2; unclear D gene. The V and J ends lost 0 bases and 0 bases respectively, with 11 bases between them. Per germline, CDR1 MNHEY and CDR2 SVGAGI. This CDR3 contains 16 residues.

The CDR3 spells CASSMAGGRGTEAFF. The CDR3 DNA reads TGTGCCAGTAGTATGGCAGGGGGCCGGGGCACTGAAGCTTTCTTT. V and J are TRBV19 and TRBJ1-1, with TRBD1 matching over 8 bases. The J segment lost 4 bases and the V segment lost 3 bases, leaving 7 bases of the junction unmatched. This CDR3 region has 15 residues. Germline CDR1 and CDR2: LNHDA and SQIVND (reference sequence). Full variable domain (outside the CDR3, taken from reference TRBV19 and TRBJ1-1): DGGITQSPKYLFRKEGQNVTLSCEQNLNHDAMYWYRQDPGQGLRLIYYSQIVNDFQKGDIAEGYSVSREKKESFPLTVTSAQKNPTAFYLCASSMAGGRGTEAFFGQGTRLTVV.

The rearrangement joins TRBV6-1 to TRBJ2-7; tentatively, D is TRBD1 (5 bases). Trimming shortened V by 1 base and J by 1 base, and 11 bases separated the two germline ends. CDR1 is MNHNS and CDR2 is SASEGT in the germline V gene. This CDR3 region has 15 residues. CDR3 nucleotides: TGTGCCAGCAGTGAAGAGCCTTCAGGGTCCTACGAGCAGTACTTC. Translation: CASSEEPSGSYEQYF.

V usage is TRBV11-2 and J usage is TRBJ2-7; TRBD1 matches at 8 bases. J gave up 1 base and V 5 bases, and 13 bases lay outside the gene matches. The germline V gene has CDR1 SGHAT and CDR2 FQNNGV. The CDR3 spans 17 residues. CDR3 residues: CASSNLGSTGGSYEQYF. The CDR3, as DNA: TGTGCCAGCAGCAACCTAGGGAGCACAGGGGGTTCCTACGAGCAGTACTTC.

This chain connects TRBV6-5 to TRBJ1-6; 7 bases fit TRBD1. This CDR3 has 14 amino acids. The germline V gene encodes CDR1 MNHEY and CDR2 SVGAGI. V shed 7 bases and J 9 bases; nucleotides not matched to a gene: 9. The CDR3 coding sequence is TGTGCCAGCACACCGACAGGGATGGTTTCACCCCTCCACTTT. Translation gives CASTPTGMVSPLHF.

V gene TRBV11-2 combines with J gene TRBJ1-3, with D perhaps TRBD1 (6 bases). V shed 3 bases and J shed 8 bases, with 23 bases lying between them. From germline, CDR1 is SGHAT and CDR2 FQNNGV. CDR3 size: 17 residues. The CDR3 loop is CASSFLQGGLGEDTIYF. CDR3 nucleotides: TGTGCCAGCAGCTTCCTACAGGGAGGGTTAGGCGAGGACACCATATATTTT.

The gene calls are TRBV6-5 and TRBJ2-1; possibly TRBD2 for D (6 bases). The CDR3 runs to 15 residues. In germline, CDR1 is MNHEY, CDR2 SVGAGI. The germline V and J ends were trimmed by 6 bases and 6 bases, with 18 bases remaining between them. The CDR3 here is CASRSDRASVNEQFF. The CDR3 DNA sequence: TGTGCCAGCAGATCGGATAGGGCTAGCGTCAATGAGCAGTTCTTC.

CDR3 nucleotides: TGTGCCAGCAGCCAAGCCGGGACAGGCATCAATCAGCCCCAGCATTTT. Amino acid sequence: CASSQAGTGINQPQHF. The chain combines TRBV4-2 with TRBJ1-5; 8 nucleotides agree with TRBD1. The junction had 5 bases not matched to a gene; V was cut back by 1 base and J by 3 bases. The germline V gene encodes CDR1 LGHNA and CDR2 YNFKEQ. This CDR3 is built from 16 residues.

This sequence joins TRBV18 and TRBJ1-1, with 7 bases fitting TRBD1. The V gene end was trimmed by 4 bases and the J gene end by 0 bases; junction bases not matched to a gene: 8. The length of the CDR3 is 16 residues. Germline V lookup: CDR1 KGHSH, CDR2 LQKENI. CDR3 in DNA: TGTGCCAGCTCACGATTGCCGGGACAGATGAACACTGAAGCTTTCTTT. It codes for CASSRLPGQMNTEAFF.

The chain combines TRBV19 with TRBJ1-2; TRBD1 is a possible D gene (6 bases). Germline loops: CDR1 LNHDA, CDR2 SQIVND (reference sequence). This CDR3 contains 10 residues. Trimming cost V 8 bases and J 8 bases, with 9 bases left between them. The CDR3 reads CASYRDGYTF. CDR3 nucleotide sequence: TGTGCCAGTTACAGGGACGGCTACACCTTC.

The chain recombines TRBV12-5 with TRBJ1-1, with D possibly matching TRBD1 (6 bases). The CDR3 sequence is 15 residues long. V was clipped by 2 bases and J by 1 base, with 11 bases between them. Germline V gene sequence: CDR1 LGHNT, CDR2 FRNRAP. CDR3 amino acids: CASGLPGTKNTEAFF. In nucleotides, the CDR3 is TGTGCTAGTGGTTTGCCGGGGACAAAGAACACTGAAGCTTTCTTT.

In regard to this clone: At one end, the junction sequence differs from germline, possibly due to a read error. The chain links TRBV4-2 to TRBJ1-1; a possible D gene is TRBD1 (6 bases). Germline V lookup: CDR1 LGHNA, CDR2 YNFKEQ. The CDR3 is 16 residues long. The CDR3 DNA is TGTGCCAGCAGCCAAGAAGCGAGGGGGTTGAAGACTGAAGCTTTCTTT. It yields the protein CASSQEARGLKTEAFF.

This sequence joins TRBV29-1 and TRBJ1-1, with 7 bases aligning to TRBD1. J lost 4 bases, V lost 2 bases, and 16 bases had no gene match. The CDR3 consists of 17 residues. Germline V gene lookup returns CDR1 SQVTM and CDR2 ANQGSEA. CDR3: CSVERIRGEFWGTEAFF. For the CDR3, the DNA is TGCAGCGTTGAACGTATCAGGGGGGAATTTTGGGGCACTGAAGCTTTCTTT.

This clone has a handful of counts. The chain carries TRBV6-1 and TRBJ1-5; TRBD1 might be the D (6 bases). The length of the CDR3 is 15 residues. The V end lost 6 bases, the J end lost 0 bases, and 12 bases lay between the germline ends. CDR1 MNHNS and CDR2 SASEGT come from the germline V gene. CDR3 DNA: TGTGCCAGCAGGGTACAGGGTCATAGCAATCAGCCCCAGCATTTT. Protein sequence: CASRVQGHSNQPQHF.

The V gene is TRBV11-2, the J gene TRBJ2-7, with TRBD1 identical over 9 bases. CDR1 is SGHAT and CDR2 is FQNNGV in the germline V gene. The trim removed 1 base at V and 3 bases at J, leaving 10 bases unmatched. The CDR3 spans 17 residues. CDR3 amino acids: CASSLGVGTGTIYEQYF. DNA of the CDR3: TGTGCCAGCAGCTTAGGAGTAGGGACAGGGACGATCTACGAGCAGTACTTC.

V gene TRBV9 combines with J gene TRBJ2-1; TRBD1 aligns across 7 bases. CDR1 is SGDLS, CDR2 YYNGEE, per germline. The CDR3 sequence is 12 residues long. J lost 10 bases, V lost 3 bases, and 4 bases had no gene match. The CDR3 region is CASSERQGEQFF. The CDR3, as DNA: TGTGCCAGCAGCGAAAGACAGGGCGAGCAGTTCTTC.

The V gene is TRBV19, the J gene TRBJ2-3; 13 bases are a match to TRBD2. Germline V gene data show CDR1 as LNHDA and CDR2 as SQIVND (reference sequence). The CDR3 runs to 19 residues. V was pared by 2 bases and J by 3 bases, with 11 bases of the junction left unmatched. CDR3 sequence reads: CASSIRTSGGLGVTDTQYF. CDR3 in DNA: TGTGCCAGTAGTATACGGACTAGCGGGGGCCTAGGCGTAACAGATACGCAGTATTTT.

This clone was seen just once. Germline is not matched at one junction end, which may reflect a read error. The chain has TRBV5-1 and TRBJ2-7, with 10 bases aligning to TRBD1. The CDR3 contains 13 residues. Germline CDR1 is SGHRS and CDR2 is YFSETQ. The CDR3 DNA reads as TGCGCCAGCAGCCAAGGGACAGGGGACGAACAGTACTTC. Translated, it gives CASSQGTGDEQYF. Supplemented by reference TRBV5-1 and TRBJ2-7, the full variable domain reads KAGVTQTPRYLIKTRGQQVTLSCSPISGHRSVSWYQQTPGQGLQFLFEYFSETQRNKGNFPGRFSGRQFSNSRSEMNVSTLELGDSALYLCASSQGTGDEQYFGPGTRLTVT.

The chain is built from TRBV5-8 and TRBJ1-2, with D tentatively TRBD1 (5 bases). CDR3 length: 13 amino acids. V was cut by 1 base and J by 6 bases, with 10 bases left in between. CDR1 and CDR2 from the germline V gene are SGHTS and YDEGEE. CDR3 sequence: CASSLNRIDGYTF. DNA for the CDR3: TGTGCCAGCAGCTTGAACAGGATCGATGGCTACACCTTC.

V usage is TRBV28 and J usage is TRBJ2-1, with 9 bases that match TRBD2. This CDR3 contains 16 residues. CDR1 is MDHEN and CDR2 is SYDVKM in the germline V gene. With 3 bases clipped from V and 0 bases from J, the junction kept 3 bases outside the gene matches. CDR3 residues: CASSFRRGGSYNEQFF. The CDR3 coding sequence is TGTGCCAGCAGTTTTCGGCGGGGGGGCTCCTACAATGAGCAGTTCTTC.

This chain connects TRBV7-9 to TRBJ2-7; tentative D call: TRBD1 (5 bases). The V and J ends lost 6 bases and 0 bases respectively, with 15 bases between them. Germline V CDR1 and CDR2: SEHNR, FQNEAQ (reference sequence). CDR3 length equals 15 residues. The CDR3 region has the DNA TGTGCCAGCAGTCGCGACAGAGTCAACTCCTACGAGCAGTACTTC. Protein product: CASSRDRVNSYEQYF.

The sample holds one count of this clone. The rearrangement uses TRBV10-3 and TRBJ2-2; D perhaps matches TRBD2 (6 bases). V was clipped by 2 bases and J by 5 bases, with 18 bases between them. CDR3 length: 17 residues. Germline-derived CDR1 and CDR2 are ENHRY and SYGVKD. CDR3 DNA sequence: TGTGCCATCAGTGAGAGGCGGAGGGGAAGAGGAACCGGGGAGCTGTTTTTT. Translation gives CAISERRRGRGTGELFF.

The chain links TRBV9 to TRBJ2-2; D might be TRBD2 (7 bases). V lost 2 bases and J 3 bases, leaving 17 bases between the germline ends. CDR3 size: 17 residues. Germline CDR1 is SGDLS and CDR2 is YYNGEE. In nucleotides, the CDR3 is TGTGCCAGCAGCGTGGGCCGCGGGGGCACTGACACCGGGGAGCTGTTTTTT. This encodes CASSVGRGGTDTGELFF.

The V and J genes are TRBV6-1 and TRBJ1-2, with D possibly TRBD1 on 6 matching bases. Deletions cut 0 bases from V and 7 bases from J, with 15 bases between. This CDR3 spans 15 amino acids. Per germline, CDR1 MNHNS and CDR2 SASEGT. The CDR3 bases are TGTGCCAGCAGTGAAGCTTTCGGGGGGGCGATTGGCTACACCTTC. Translated: CASSEAFGGAIGYTF.

This rearrangement joins TRBV5-1 to TRBJ2-6, with D uncertain. The germline CDR1 and CDR2 sequences are SGHRS and YFSETQ. V dropped 1 base and J dropped 0 bases, with 5 bases sitting between them. The CDR3 loop spans 15 amino acids. The CDR3 loop is CASSLHTSGANVLTF. The CDR3 coding sequence is TGCGCCAGCAGCTTGCACACCTCTGGGGCCAACGTCCTGACTTTC. The variable domain in full, completed from reference TRBV5-1 and TRBJ2-6, reads KAGVTQTPRYLIKTRGQQVTLSCSPISGHRSVSWYQQTPGQGLQFLFEYFSETQRNKGNFPGRFSGRQFSNSRSEMNVSTLELGDSALYLCASSLHTSGANVLTFGAGSRLTVL.

There are a few counts of this clone. The chain links TRBV7-3 to TRBJ2-5; TRBD2 aligns across 9 bases. CDR3 size: 15 residues. After removal of 5 bases from V and 5 bases from J, the junction contained 9 bases not matched to a gene. CDR1 SGHTA and CDR2 FQGTGA come from the germline V gene. The CDR3 DNA follows: TGTGCCAGCAGCATTAGCGGGGGAGACGGGGAGACCCAGTACTTC. Translation: CASSISGGDGETQYF.

The chain employs TRBV21-1 and TRBJ1-2; the table's D call TRBD1 went unverified against the DNA. TRBV21-1 is labeled a pseudogene. The CDR3 covers 14 residues. The CDR3 loop is CASSNPGGGPGYTF. CDR3 bases: TGTGCCAGCAGCAACCCAGGGGGTGGTCCTGGCTACACCTTC.